This T cell receptor (beta chain) is drawn from a study of control samples from healthy donors and cancer patients. The repertoire was sequenced with immunoSEQ multiplex PCR; TCRdb's copy has only in-frame clones and lacks some. The table shows fewer than 200,000 clones, with about 92% occurring only once. This CDR3 comprises 14 residues. Deletions cut 4 bases from V and 0 bases from J, with 8 bases between. Germline CDR1 reads SGHRS; CDR2 reads YFSETQ. The specimen sequenced was blood. The receptor was isolated from a man aged 30 to 39 in good health. The chain is built from TRBV5-1 and TRBJ2-1; D call uncertain. DNA of the CDR3: TGCGCCAGCAGCGTCCTAGACTCCTACAATGAGCAGTTCTTC. Amino acids: CASSVLDSYNEQFF.